This T cell receptor beta chain emerged from a study of persistence of HIV-infected CD4 T cells. Whole-study context: A median of around 8 years of suppressive ART preceded sampling. Blood samples, up to 180 mL, came from multiple time points, except a couple of leukapheresis donors sampled once.

Note on this clone: What it recognizes is unknown.

Trimming pared 4 bases from V and 12 bases from J, leaving 13 bases between. Germline V CDR1 and CDR2: MNHNS, SASEGT. The CDR3 length is 11 residues. The stimulus was lysate of CMV-infected fibroblasts, 10 ug/mL. Responding CD4+ T cells were sorted by upregulation of both CD40 ligand and CD69. The libraries were made with immunoSEQ version 4 in survey mode. TCRdb's table, derived via immunoSEQ multiplex PCR, lists solely in-frame clones and lacks some. The sample consists of some 21,000 clones, about 80% of them appearing once. Sequences were derived from CD4+ T cells sorted from PBMCs after roughly 18-hour stimulation, sampled from a patient who received antiretroviral therapy. This receptor was obtained from an adult man with HIV who was CMV-seropositive. V gene TRBV6-1 combines with J gene TRBJ2-7, with no clear D. CDR3 region: CASSAGPYWYF. The CDR3 DNA sequence: TGTGCCAGCAGTGCCGGGCCCTATTGGTACTTC.